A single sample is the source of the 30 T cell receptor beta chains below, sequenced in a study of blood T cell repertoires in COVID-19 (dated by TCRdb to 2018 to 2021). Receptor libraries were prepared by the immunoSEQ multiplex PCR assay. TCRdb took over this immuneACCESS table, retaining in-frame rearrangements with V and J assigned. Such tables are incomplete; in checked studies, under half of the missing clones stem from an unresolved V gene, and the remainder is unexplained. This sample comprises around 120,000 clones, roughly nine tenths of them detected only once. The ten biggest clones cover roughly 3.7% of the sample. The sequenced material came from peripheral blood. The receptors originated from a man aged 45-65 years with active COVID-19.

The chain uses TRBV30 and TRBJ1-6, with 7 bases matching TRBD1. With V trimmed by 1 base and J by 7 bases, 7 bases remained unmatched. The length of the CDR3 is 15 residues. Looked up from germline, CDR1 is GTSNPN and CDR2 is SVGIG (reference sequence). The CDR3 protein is CAWSGRQGANSPLHF. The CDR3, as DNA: TGTGCCTGGAGTGGAAGACAGGGAGCAAATTCACCCCTCCACTTT.

DNA for the CDR3: TGTGCCAGTAGTAGTATCCTAGGAGGCAATAGCAATCAGCCCCAGCATTTT. This codes for CASSSILGGNSNQPQHF. V gene TRBV19 combines with J gene TRBJ1-5; D remains ambiguous. The germline gives CDR1 LNHDA, CDR2 SQIVND (reference sequence). The CDR3 extends over 17 amino acids. V was pared by 4 bases and J by 0 bases, with 16 bases between. Looking up the rest from reference TRBV19 and TRBJ1-5 gives the full variable domain: DGGITQSPKYLFRKEGQNVTLSCEQNLNHDAMYWYRQDPGQGLRLIYYSQIVNDFQKGDIAEGYSVSREKKESFPLTVTSAQKNPTAFYLCASSSILGGNSNQPQHFGDGTRLSIL.

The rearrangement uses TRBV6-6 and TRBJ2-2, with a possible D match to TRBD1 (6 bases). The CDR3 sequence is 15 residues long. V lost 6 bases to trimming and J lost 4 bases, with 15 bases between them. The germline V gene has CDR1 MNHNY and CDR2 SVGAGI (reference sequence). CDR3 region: CASRIGRGVTGELFF. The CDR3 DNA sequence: TGTGCCAGCAGGATAGGCAGGGGTGTCACCGGGGAGCTGTTTTTT.

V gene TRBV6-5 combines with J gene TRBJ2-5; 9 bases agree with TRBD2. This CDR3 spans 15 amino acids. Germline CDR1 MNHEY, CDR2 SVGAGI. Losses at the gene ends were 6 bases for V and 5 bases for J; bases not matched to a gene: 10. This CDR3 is CASSLSGGRGETQYF. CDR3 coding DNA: TGTGCCAGCAGCCTGAGCGGGGGGCGCGGGGAGACCCAGTACTTC.

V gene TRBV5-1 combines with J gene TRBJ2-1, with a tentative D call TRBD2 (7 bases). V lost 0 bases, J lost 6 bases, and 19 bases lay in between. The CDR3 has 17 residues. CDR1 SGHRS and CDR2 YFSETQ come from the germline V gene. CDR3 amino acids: CASSLVVGAGAGNEQFF. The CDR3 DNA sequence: TGCGCCAGCAGCTTGGTGGTTGGCGCGGGGGCTGGCAATGAGCAGTTCTTC.

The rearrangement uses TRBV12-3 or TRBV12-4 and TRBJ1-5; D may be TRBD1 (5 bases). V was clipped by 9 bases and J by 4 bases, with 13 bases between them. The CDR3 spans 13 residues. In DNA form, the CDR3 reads TGTGCCAGTGAGAAGGCAGGGAATCAGCCCCAGCATTTT. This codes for CASEKAGNQPQHF.

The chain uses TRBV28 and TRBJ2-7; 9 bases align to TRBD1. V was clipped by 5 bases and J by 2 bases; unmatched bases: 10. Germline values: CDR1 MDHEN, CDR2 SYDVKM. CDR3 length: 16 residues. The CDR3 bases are TGTGCCAGCAGTGGAATCGGGACAGGGAGTCCCTACGAGCAGTACGTC. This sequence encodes CASSGIGTGSPYEQYV.

The CDR3 DNA reads TGTGCCAGCAGTTCCGCCACAGGCAGTTCACCCCTCCACTTT. It is translated as CASSSATGSSPLHF. The chain carries TRBV6-5 and TRBJ1-6; a weak D match, TRBD1 (5 bases). Germline V lookup: CDR1 MNHEY, CDR2 SVGAGI. Trimming removed 4 bases at V and 9 bases at J, with 13 bases between. CDR3 length equals 14 residues.

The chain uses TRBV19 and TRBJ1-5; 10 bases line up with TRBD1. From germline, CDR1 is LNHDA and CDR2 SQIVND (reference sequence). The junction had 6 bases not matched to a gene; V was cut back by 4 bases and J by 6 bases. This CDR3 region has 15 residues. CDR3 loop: CASSTGQGVTQPQHF. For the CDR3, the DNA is TGTGCCAGTAGTACAGGACAGGGGGTGACTCAGCCCCAGCATTTT.

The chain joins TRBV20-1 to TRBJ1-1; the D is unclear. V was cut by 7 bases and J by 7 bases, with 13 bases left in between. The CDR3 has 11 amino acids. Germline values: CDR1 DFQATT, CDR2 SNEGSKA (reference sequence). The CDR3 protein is CSVWLKFEAFF. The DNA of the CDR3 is TGCAGTGTTTGGCTGAAATTTGAAGCTTTCTTT.

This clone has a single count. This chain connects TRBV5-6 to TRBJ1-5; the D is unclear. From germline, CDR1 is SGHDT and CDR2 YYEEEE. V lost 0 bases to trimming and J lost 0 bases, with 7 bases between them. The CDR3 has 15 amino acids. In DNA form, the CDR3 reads TGTGCCAGCAGCTTGGGAGTCATTAGCAATCAGCCCCAGCATTTT. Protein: CASSLGVISNQPQHF.

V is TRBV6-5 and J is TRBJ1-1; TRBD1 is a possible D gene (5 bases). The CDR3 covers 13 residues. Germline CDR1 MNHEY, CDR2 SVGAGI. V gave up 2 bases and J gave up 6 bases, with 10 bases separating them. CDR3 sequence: CASSYRGKSEAFF. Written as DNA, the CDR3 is TGTGCCAGCAGTTACAGGGGCAAGTCTGAAGCTTTCTTT.

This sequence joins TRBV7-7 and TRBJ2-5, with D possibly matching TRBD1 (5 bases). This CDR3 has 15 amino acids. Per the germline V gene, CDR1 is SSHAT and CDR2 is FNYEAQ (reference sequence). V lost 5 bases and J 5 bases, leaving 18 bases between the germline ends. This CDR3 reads CASSAQDNPGETQYF. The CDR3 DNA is TGTGCCAGCAGCGCCCAGGACAACCCAGGGGAGACCCAGTACTTC. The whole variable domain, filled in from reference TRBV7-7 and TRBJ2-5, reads GAGVSQSPRYKVTKRGQDVTLRCDPISSHATLYWYQQALGQGPEFLTYFNYEAQPDKSGLPSDRFSAERPEGSISTLTIQRTEQRDSAMYRCASSAQDNPGETQYFGPGTRLLVL.

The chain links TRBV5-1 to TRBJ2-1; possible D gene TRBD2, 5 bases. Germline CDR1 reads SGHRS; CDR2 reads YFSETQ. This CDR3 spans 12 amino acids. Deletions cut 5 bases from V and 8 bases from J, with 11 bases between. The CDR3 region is CASRRDGDEQFF. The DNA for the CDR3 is TGCGCCAGCAGGAGGGATGGAGATGAGCAGTTCTTC.

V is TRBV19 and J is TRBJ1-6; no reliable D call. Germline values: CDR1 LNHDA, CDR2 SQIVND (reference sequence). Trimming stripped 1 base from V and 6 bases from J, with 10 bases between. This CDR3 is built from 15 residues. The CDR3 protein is CASSIGAGINSPLHF. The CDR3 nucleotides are TGTGCCAGTAGTATAGGAGCGGGGATTAATTCACCCCTCCACTTT.

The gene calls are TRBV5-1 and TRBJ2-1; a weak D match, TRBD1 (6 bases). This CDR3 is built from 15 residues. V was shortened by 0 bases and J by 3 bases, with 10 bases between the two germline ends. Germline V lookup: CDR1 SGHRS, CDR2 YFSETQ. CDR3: CASSLEGERYNEQFF. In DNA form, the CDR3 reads TGCGCCAGCAGCTTGGAGGGGGAGCGCTACAATGAGCAGTTCTTC.

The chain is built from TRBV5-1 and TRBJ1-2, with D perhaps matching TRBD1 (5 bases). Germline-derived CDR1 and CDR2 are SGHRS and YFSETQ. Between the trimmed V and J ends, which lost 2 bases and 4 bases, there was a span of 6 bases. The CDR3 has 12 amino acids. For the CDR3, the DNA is TGCGCCAGCAGCTTTACAGGCTATGGCTACACCTTC. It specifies CASSFTGYGYTF.

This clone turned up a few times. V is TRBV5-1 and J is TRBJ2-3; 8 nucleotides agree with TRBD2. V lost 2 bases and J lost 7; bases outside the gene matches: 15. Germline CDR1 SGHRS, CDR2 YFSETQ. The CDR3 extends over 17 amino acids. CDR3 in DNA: TGCGCCAGCAGCTTTGATTTTGGTAGCGGGGAAGAGAATACGCAGTATTTT. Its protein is CASSFDFGSGEENTQYF.

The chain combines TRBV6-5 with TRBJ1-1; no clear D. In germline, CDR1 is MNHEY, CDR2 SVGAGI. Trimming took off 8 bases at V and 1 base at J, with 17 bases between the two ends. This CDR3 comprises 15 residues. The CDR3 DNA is TGTGCCAGCCGCCGAGCCTGGCAGGAGAACACTGAAGCTTTCTTT. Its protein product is CASRRAWQENTEAFF.

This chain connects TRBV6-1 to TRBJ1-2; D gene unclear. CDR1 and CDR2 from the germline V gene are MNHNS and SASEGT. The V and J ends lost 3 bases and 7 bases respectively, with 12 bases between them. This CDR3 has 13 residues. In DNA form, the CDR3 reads TGTGCCAGCAGTGACATGGAGGGCGCTGGCTACACCTTC. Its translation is CASSDMEGAGYTF.

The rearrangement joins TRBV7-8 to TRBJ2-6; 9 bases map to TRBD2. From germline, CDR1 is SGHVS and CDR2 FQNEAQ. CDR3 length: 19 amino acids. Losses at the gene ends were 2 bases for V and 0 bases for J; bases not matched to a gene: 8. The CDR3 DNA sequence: TGTGCCAGCAGCTTATCCTGGCTAGCGGGGAACTCTGGGGCCAACGTCCTGACTTTC. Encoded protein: CASSLSWLAGNSGANVLTF.

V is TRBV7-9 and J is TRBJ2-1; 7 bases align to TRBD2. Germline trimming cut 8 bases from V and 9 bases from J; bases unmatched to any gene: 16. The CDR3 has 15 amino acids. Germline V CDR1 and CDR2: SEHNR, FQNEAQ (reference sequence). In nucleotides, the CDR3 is TGTGCCAGCGAGCAGGGAGGGTTGACCCTCCTTGAGCAGTTCTTC. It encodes CASEQGGLTLLEQFF.

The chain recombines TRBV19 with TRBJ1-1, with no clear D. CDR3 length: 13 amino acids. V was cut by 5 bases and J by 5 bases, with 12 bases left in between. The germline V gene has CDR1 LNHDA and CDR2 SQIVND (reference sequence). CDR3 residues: CASSLFRGTEAFF. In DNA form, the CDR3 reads TGTGCCAGTAGTTTATTCCGCGGTACTGAAGCTTTCTTT.

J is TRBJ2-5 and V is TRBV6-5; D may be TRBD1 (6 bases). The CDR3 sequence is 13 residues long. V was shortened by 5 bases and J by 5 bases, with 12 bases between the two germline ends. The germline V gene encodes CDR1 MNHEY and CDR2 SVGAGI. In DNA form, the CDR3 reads TGTGCCAGCAGTAAACAGGGTAGGGAGACCCAGTACTTC. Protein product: CASSKQGRETQYF.

Written as DNA, the CDR3 is TGTGCCAGCAGCTTAGGGCTTATCACGAATTCACCCCTCCACTTT. Protein: CASSLGLITNSPLHF. V gene TRBV11-2 combines with J gene TRBJ1-6; no firm D call. V lost 1 base, J lost 7 bases, and 11 bases lay in between. This CDR3 comprises 15 residues. CDR1 and CDR2 from the germline V gene are SGHAT and FQNNGV.

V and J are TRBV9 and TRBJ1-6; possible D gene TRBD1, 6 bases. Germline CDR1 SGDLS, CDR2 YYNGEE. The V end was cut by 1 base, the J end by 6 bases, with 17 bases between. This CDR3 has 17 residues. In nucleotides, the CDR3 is TGTGCCAGCAGCGTACACCCCTCCCAGGGGCTTAATTCACCCCTCCACTTT. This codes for CASSVHPSQGLNSPLHF. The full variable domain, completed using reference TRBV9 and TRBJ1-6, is DSGVTQTPKHLITATGQRVTLRCSPRSGDLSVYWYQQSLDQGLQFLIQYYNGEERAKGNILERFSAQQFPDLHSELNLSSLELGDSALYFCASSVHPSQGLNSPLHFGNGTRLTVT.

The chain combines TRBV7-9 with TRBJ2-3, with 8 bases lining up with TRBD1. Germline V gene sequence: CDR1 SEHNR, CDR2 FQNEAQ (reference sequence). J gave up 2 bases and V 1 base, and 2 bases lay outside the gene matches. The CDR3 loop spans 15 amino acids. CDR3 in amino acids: CASSLGDRTTDTQYF. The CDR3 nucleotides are TGTGCCAGCAGCTTAGGGGACAGGACCACAGATACGCAGTATTTT.

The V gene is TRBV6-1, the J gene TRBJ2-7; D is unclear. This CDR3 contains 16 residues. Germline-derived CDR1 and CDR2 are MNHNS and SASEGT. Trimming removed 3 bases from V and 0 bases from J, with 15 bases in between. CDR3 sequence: CASSDPTRLGSYEQYF. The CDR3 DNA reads TGTGCCAGCAGTGACCCGACCCGACTGGGCTCCTACGAGCAGTACTTC.

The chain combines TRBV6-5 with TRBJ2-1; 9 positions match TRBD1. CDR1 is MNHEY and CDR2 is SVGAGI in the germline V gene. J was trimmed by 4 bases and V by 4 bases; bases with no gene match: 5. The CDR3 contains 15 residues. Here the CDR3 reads CASSLDRGRYNEQFF. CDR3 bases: TGTGCCAGCAGTTTGGACAGGGGTAGATACAATGAGCAGTTCTTC.

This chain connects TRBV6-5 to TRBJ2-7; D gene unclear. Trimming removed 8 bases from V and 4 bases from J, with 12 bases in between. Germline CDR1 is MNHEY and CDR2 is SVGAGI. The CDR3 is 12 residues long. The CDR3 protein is CASATDFYEQYF. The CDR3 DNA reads TGTGCCAGCGCAACCGACTTTTACGAGCAGTACTTC.